The 13 T cell receptor beta chains below come from one sample, sequenced in a study of cytomegalovirus exposure and HLA in healthy donors. In the PCR, 60 Vbeta and 13 Jbeta primers were used. The repertoire was sequenced with immunoSEQ multiplex PCR; TCRdb's copy has only in-frame clones and lacks some. The sample has 100,000 or so clones, 65% to 90% seen once. The sequenced sample was PBMCs. Every receptor here comes from a woman aged 18 to 35 in good health and CMV-seronegative.

The V call is TRBV2, the J call TRBJ2-7, with 11 bases identical to TRBD2. CDR1 and CDR2 from the germline V gene are SNHLY and FYNNEI. Trimming removed 6 bases from V and 3 bases from J; junction bases left unmatched: 16. CDR3 length: 18 amino acids. The CDR3 protein is CASSRTGTSGFGSYEQYF. CDR3 coding DNA: TGTGCCAGCAGCAGAACCGGGACTAGCGGTTTCGGGAGCTACGAGCAGTACTTC.

The chain recombines TRBV28 with TRBJ1-2; the match to TRBD1 covers 7 bases. Germline V CDR1 and CDR2: MDHEN, SYDVKM. The CDR3 has 17 amino acids. The trim removed 2 bases at V and 2 bases at J, leaving 11 bases unmatched. The CDR3 protein is CASSLDRWGTANYGYTF. The CDR3 DNA sequence: TGTGCCAGCAGTTTAGATCGTTGGGGGACAGCGAACTATGGCTACACCTTC.

The chain joins TRBV7-2 to TRBJ2-5; 7 bases match TRBD2. Trimming cost V 3 bases and J 2 bases; bases outside gene matches: 3. Germline lookup yields CDR1 SGHTA and CDR2 FQGNSA. This CDR3 comprises 14 residues. CDR3 sequence reads: CASSFLAAQETQYF. CDR3 DNA sequence: TGTGCCAGCAGCTTCCTAGCGGCACAAGAGACCCAGTACTTC.

The gene calls are TRBV5-5 and TRBJ2-5; D unclear. Germline V gene data show CDR1 as SGHKS and CDR2 as YYEKEE (reference sequence). Trimming pared 1 base from V and 4 bases from J, leaving 14 bases between. The CDR3 is 15 residues long. In DNA, the CDR3 is TGTGCCAGCAGCTTGTCAACTCCGCTAATAGAGACCCAGTACTTC. The encoded protein is CASSLSTPLIETQYF.

The CDR3 sequence: CASSLSRQGITDTQYF. CDR3 DNA: TGTGCCAGCAGTTTATCGAGACAGGGGATCACAGATACGCAGTATTTT. The chain joins TRBV27 to TRBJ2-3; 8 nucleotides match TRBD1. CDR1 and CDR2 from the germline V gene are MNHEY and SMNVEV (reference sequence). The J segment lost 2 bases and the V segment lost 0 bases, leaving 4 bases of the junction unmatched. The length of the CDR3 is 16 residues.

V usage is TRBV30 and J usage is TRBJ1-5; possible D gene TRBD1, 5 bases. Germline CDR1 reads GTSNPN; CDR2 reads SVGIG (reference sequence). The CDR3 consists of 13 residues. The V and J ends lost 1 base and 2 bases respectively, with 6 bases between them. The CDR3 DNA reads as TGTGCCTGGAGTGAGACAGGCAATCAGCCCCAGCATTTT. Its translation is CAWSETGNQPQHF.

The J gene is TRBJ2-5, the V gene TRBV19, with D maybe TRBD2 (7 bases). Per the germline V gene, CDR1 is LNHDA and CDR2 is SQIVND (reference sequence). The CDR3 spans 13 residues. V lost 5 bases to trimming and J lost 4 bases, with 11 bases between them. In DNA, the CDR3 is TGTGCCAGTAGTGGGGGGGGCCCAGAGACCCAGTACTTC. Translation gives CASSGGGPETQYF.

The chain joins TRBV5-4 to TRBJ2-7; 7 bases agree with TRBD1. The CDR3 length is 15 residues. The germline CDR1 and CDR2 sequences are SGHNT and YYREEE (reference sequence). Trimming took 1 base from V and 4 from J; bases not matched to a gene: 8. CDR3 DNA: TGTGCCAGCAGCTTGCCCGGGACAGTCTCTTACGAGCAGTACTTC. Its translation: CASSLPGTVSYEQYF.

In its sample, this clone was seen once. The chain combines TRBV30 with TRBJ2-5, with 11 bases aligning to TRBD1. Germline CDR1 GTSNPN, CDR2 SVGIG (reference sequence). CDR3 length equals 15 residues. V shed 5 bases, J shed 0 bases, and the junction held 5 bases outside the gene matches. The CDR3 DNA follows: TGTGCCTGGGGGGGGACAGGGGGTAACCAAGAGACCCAGTACTTC. Its translation is CAWGGTGGNQETQYF.

This chain uses TRBV27 with TRBJ1-1; D unresolved. Per germline, CDR1 MNHEY and CDR2 SMNVEV (reference sequence). This CDR3 is built from 13 residues. Trimming took off 1 base at V and 6 bases at J, with 9 bases between the two ends. CDR3 sequence (DNA): TGTGCCAGCAGTTTATTTGCCGGTTCTGAAGCTTTCTTT. This sequence encodes CASSLFAGSEAFF.

The rearrangement joins TRBV28 to TRBJ1-1; TRBD1 is a possible D gene (6 bases). The V end was cut by 5 bases, the J end by 5 bases, with 18 bases between. Germline V gives CDR1 MDHEN, CDR2 SYDVKM. This CDR3 is built from 15 residues. The CDR3 loop reads CASSQSQGARTEAFF. CDR3 coding DNA: TGTGCCAGCAGTCAATCACAGGGTGCTCGTACTGAAGCTTTCTTT.

This clone has only a few counts. The V call is TRBV25-1, the J call TRBJ1-2; D is perhaps TRBD1 (5 bases). CDR1 is MGHDK and CDR2 is SYGVNS in the germline V gene. The ends were cut back, 4 bases at V and 0 bases at J, with 15 bases in the middle. The CDR3 loop spans 16 amino acids. The chain's CDR3 is CASSGVDSLANYGYTF. CDR3 bases: TGTGCCAGCAGTGGTGTCGACAGTCTAGCTAACTATGGCTACACCTTC.

J is TRBJ1-5 and V is TRBV23-1, with 7 bases identical to TRBD1. TRBV23-1 is an open reading frame, and its role is uncertain. Trimming took 6 bases from V and 1 from J; bases not matched to a gene: 3. The CDR3 has 14 amino acids. Here the CDR3 DNA reads TGCGCCAGCAGCCCCAGGGGGAGCAATCAGCCCCAGCATTTT. This codes for CASSPRGSNQPQHF.